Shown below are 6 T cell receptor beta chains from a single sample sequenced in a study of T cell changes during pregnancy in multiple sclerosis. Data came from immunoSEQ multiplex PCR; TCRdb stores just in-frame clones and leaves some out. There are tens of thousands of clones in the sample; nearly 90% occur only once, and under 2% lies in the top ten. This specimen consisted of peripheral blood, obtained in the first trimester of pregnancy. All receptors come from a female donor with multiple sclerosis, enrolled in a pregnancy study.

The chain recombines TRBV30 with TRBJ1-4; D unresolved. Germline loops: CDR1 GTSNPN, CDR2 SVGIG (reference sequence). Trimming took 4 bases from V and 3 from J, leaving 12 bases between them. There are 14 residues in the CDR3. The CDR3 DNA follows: TGTGCCTGGATCCCCGGGTCCTCTAATGAAAAACTGTTTTTT. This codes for CAWIPGSSNEKLFF.

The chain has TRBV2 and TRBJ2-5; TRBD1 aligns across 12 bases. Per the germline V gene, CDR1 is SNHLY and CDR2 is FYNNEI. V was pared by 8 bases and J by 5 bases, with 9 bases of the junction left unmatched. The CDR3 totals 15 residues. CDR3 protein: CASGGRDRGRETQYF. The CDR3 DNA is TGTGCCAGCGGCGGTCGGGACAGGGGGCGGGAGACCCAGTACTTC. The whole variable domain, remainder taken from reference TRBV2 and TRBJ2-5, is EPEVTQTPSHQVTQMGQEVILRCVPISNHLYFYWYRQILGQKVEFLVSFYNNEISEKSEIFDDQFSVERPDGSNFTLKIRSTKLEDSAMYFCASGGRDRGRETQYFGPGTRLLVL.

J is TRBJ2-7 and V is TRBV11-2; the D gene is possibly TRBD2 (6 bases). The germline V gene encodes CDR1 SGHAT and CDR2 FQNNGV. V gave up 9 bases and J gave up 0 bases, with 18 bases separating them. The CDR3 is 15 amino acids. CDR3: CASLPDRGISYEQYF. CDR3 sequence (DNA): TGTGCCAGTCTACCTGACCGGGGGATCTCCTACGAGCAGTACTTC.

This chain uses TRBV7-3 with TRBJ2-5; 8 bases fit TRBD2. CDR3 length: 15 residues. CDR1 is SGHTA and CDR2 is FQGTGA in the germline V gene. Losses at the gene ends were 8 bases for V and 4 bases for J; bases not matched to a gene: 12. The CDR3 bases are TGTGCCAGCGGTAATAGCGGGACGTCGGGAGAGACCCAGTACTTC. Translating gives CASGNSGTSGETQYF.

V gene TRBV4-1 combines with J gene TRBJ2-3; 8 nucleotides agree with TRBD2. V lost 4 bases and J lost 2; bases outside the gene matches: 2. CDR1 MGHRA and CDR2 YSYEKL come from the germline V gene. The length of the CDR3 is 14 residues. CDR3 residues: CASSLSGTTDTQYF. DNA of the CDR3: TGCGCCAGCAGCCTTAGCGGGACCACAGATACGCAGTATTTT.

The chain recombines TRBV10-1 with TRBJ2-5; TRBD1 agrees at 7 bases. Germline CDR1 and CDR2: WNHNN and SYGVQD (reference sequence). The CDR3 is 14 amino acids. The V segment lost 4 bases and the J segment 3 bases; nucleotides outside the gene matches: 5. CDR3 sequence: CASSGGTVKETQYF. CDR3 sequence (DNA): TGCGCCAGCAGTGGAGGGACAGTTAAAGAGACCCAGTACTTC.